The entry below describes one T cell receptor beta chain. Sequencing was performed with immunoSEQ multiplex PCR; in TCRdb, only in-frame clones are kept and a portion is missing. The data contain 50,000 to 60,000 clones, about nine tenths of them singletons. This CDR3 has 13 residues. Germline CDR1 reads SGHNT; CDR2 reads YYREEE (reference sequence). The V gene lost 5 bases and the J gene lost 2 bases, with 10 bases spanning the gap. The record originates from a study of blood T cell repertoires in COVID-19. The source of this sequence is a man between 35 and 55 years old with acute or convalescent COVID-19. Sequences were obtained from peripheral blood. The rearrangement joins TRBV5-4 to TRBJ2-5, with D perhaps matching TRBD1 (6 bases). CDR3 amino acids: CASRPGQQETQYF. In DNA form, the CDR3 reads TGTGCCAGCAGGCCCGGACAGCAAGAGACCCAGTACTTC.